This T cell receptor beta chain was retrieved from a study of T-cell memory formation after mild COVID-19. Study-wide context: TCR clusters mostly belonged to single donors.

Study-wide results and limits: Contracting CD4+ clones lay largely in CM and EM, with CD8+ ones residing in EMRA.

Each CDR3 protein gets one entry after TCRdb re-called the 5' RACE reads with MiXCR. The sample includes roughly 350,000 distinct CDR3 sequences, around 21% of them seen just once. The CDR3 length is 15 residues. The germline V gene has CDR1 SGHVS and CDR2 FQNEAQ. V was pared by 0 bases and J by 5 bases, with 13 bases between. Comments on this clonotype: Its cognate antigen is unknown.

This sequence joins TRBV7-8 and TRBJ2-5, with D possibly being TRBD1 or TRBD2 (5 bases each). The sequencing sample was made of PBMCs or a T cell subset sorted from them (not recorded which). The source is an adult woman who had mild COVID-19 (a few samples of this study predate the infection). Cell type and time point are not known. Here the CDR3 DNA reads TGTGCCAGCAGCTTAGCGTCGGGGCGACTGGAGACCCAGTACTTC. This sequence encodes CASSLASGRLETQYF.